This record covers a single TCR beta chain. No cognate antigen has been identified for it. Base qualities are missing; no much larger clone stands one base away. Trimming takes 6 bases from V and 0 bases from J, and the germline ends sit 13 bases apart. The germline V gene yields SQVTM for CDR1 and ANQGSEA for CDR2. Spanning cysteine to phenylalanine, the CDR3 consists of 14 amino acids. Solely the CDR3 DNA is kept, with 42 bases framed from the first base. In this study, focal radiation therapy paired with CTLA-4 blockade (ipilimumab) was tested in patients who had chemo-refractory metastatic non-small-cell lung cancer. The sample comes from a study of radiotherapy plus CTLA-4 blockade in lung cancer (dated by TCRdb to the late 2010s). Broadly, across the study: Objective responses were observed in 18% of enrolled patients, and disease control was achieved in 31%.

On the study overall, not on this receptor specifically: Early dynamic changes in blood T cell clones, together with increased serum interferon-beta after radiation, were reported as the strongest predictors of response. After treatment with radiotherapy and ipilimumab, TCR clones that came from tumors expanded in the peripheral blood.

The protocol used for the library was the immunoSEQ multiplex PCR assay. Entries here come from immuneACCESS through TCRdb and include only in-frame sequences with V and J called. Some clones fail to appear in such tables; in the studies checked, an unresolved V gene covers under half of the shortfall, and the cause of the remainder is unknown. This sample gives 70,000 to 90,000 clones in total; roughly 86% of them show up just once. Just over 0.85% of the sample comes from the top ten. The TCR was taken from a human donor with non-small cell lung cancer who had stable disease on radiotherapy plus ipilimumab. This specimen was peripheral blood, taken from a patient treated with radiotherapy plus ipilimumab. The V and J segments used are TRBV29-1 and TRBJ2-3, with a tentative D call of TRBD1 or TRBD2, each matching 5 bases. The nucleotides read TGCAGCGTCGAGGGACCGTCTAGCACAGATACGCAGTATTTT. Translated, it reads CSVEGPSSTDTQYF.